The sequence of this T cell receptor (beta chain) was determined in a study of control samples from healthy donors and cancer patients. J was trimmed by 3 bases and V by 3 bases; bases with no gene match: 6. This CDR3 comprises 14 residues. CDR1 is SGHNT and CDR2 is YYREEE in the germline V gene (reference sequence). This clone has just one count. Clones were sequenced by immunoSEQ multiplex PCR, and TCRdb holds only the in-frame ones, with some missing. The table lists about 130,000 clones, roughly nine tenths of them singletons, with around 1.8% in the top ten. The TCR was taken from a man aged 18-30 years in good health. The sample was blood. This chain connects TRBV5-4 to TRBJ2-7; 7 nucleotides align to TRBD2. CDR3: CASSSRSGNYEQYF. The CDR3, as DNA: TGTGCCAGCAGCTCTAGGAGCGGGAACTACGAGCAGTACTTC.